A single sample gave rise to the 30 T cell receptor beta chains below, sequenced in a study of blood T cells in healthy people across ages. The use of a sample-barcoded 5' primer and a J-beta primer mix characterized a second PCR of roughly 7 to 12 cycles. From the 5' RACE reads, TCRdb called clonotypes with MiXCR, one entry per CDR3 protein. Of roughly 1,700,000 distinct CDR3 sequences listed, 28% are singletons. Specimen: blood. Every receptor here comes from a woman aged 25-40 years in good health.

The chain couples TRBV20-1 to TRBJ2-5, with 14 bases matching TRBD2. Germline CDR1 is DFQATT and CDR2 is SNEGSKA (reference sequence). The CDR3 sequence is 15 residues long. V gave up 8 bases and J gave up 3 bases; unmatched junction bases: 8. For the CDR3, the DNA is TGCAGTACCCGACCGGGACTAGCGGGAGAAGAGACCCAGTACTTC. Its translation: CSTRPGLAGEETQYF.

V gene TRBV12-3 or TRBV12-4 combines with J gene TRBJ2-3; D might be TRBD2 (5 bases). The CDR3 extends over 15 amino acids. V was clipped by 2 bases and J by 1 base, with 10 bases between them. In DNA, the CDR3 is TGTGCCAGCAGTTTAAGGGAGACTGGCACAGATACGCAGTATTTT. Encoded protein: CASSLRETGTDTQYF.

Concerning this clonotype itself: At one end, the junction sequence differs from germline, possibly due to a read error. The gene calls are TRBV5-1 and TRBJ1-2, with D uncertain. This CDR3 contains 12 residues. Looked up from germline, CDR1 is SGHRS and CDR2 is YFSETQ. The DNA of the CDR3 is TGCGCCAGTAGCTTGGAGTTTGCGGGCTACACCTTC. Residues: CASSLEFAGYTF. The variable domain in full, with the rest retrieved from reference TRBV5-1 and TRBJ1-2, is KAGVTQTPRYLIKTRGQQVTLSCSPISGHRSVSWYQQTPGQGLQFLFEYFSETQRNKGNFPGRFSGRQFSNSRSEMNVSTLELGDSALYLCASSLEFAGYTFGSGTRLTVV.

The rearrangement joins TRBV3-1 to TRBJ2-1, with 9 positions matching TRBD2. V shed 1 base and J 15 bases; nucleotides not matched to a gene: 7. Per germline, CDR1 LGHDT and CDR2 YNNKEL (reference sequence). The CDR3 extends over 13 amino acids. CDR3 amino acids: CASSQVSSGAVFF. CDR3 DNA: TGTGCCAGCAGCCAAGTCTCTAGCGGGGCTGTGTTCTTC.

About this clonotype itself: A read error may produce the germline difference seen at one junction end. The chain has TRBV5-1 and TRBJ1-6; 7 nucleotides align to TRBD1. CDR1 is SGHRS and CDR2 is YFSETQ in the germline V gene. CDR3 length: 16 amino acids. CDR3 sequence (DNA): TGCGCCAGCAGCTTGGGCGGGACAGCTGCTAATTCGCCCCTCCACTTT. This translates into CASSLGGTAANSPLHF.

On this clonotype: With a much larger clone just one base away, this may be a read error. This chain joins TRBV6-6 and TRBJ2-5, with D perhaps TRBD2 (6 bases). This CDR3 region has 13 residues. Germline V lookup: CDR1 MNHNY, CDR2 SVGAGI (reference sequence). The CDR3 DNA reads TGTGCCAACAGTTACGGGGAGGTTGAGACCCAGTACTTC. Translation: CANSYGEVETQYF.

This clonotype was seen a handful of times. V is TRBV7-2 and J is TRBJ1-2; D perhaps matches TRBD1 (6 bases). Looked up from germline, CDR1 is SGHTA and CDR2 is FQGNSA. The CDR3 extends over 15 amino acids. Trimming stripped 7 bases from V and 0 bases from J, with 15 bases between. CDR3 coding DNA: TGTGCCAGCAACCCGGACAGTAGGTCTAACTATGGCTACACCTTC. Protein product: CASNPDSRSNYGYTF.

This clonotype has more than one count but fewer than ten. The germline gene is not matched at one end of the junction; a read error may be the cause. V gene TRBV5-6 combines with J gene TRBJ2-5; perhaps TRBD2 as D (6 bases). The J call is in doubt because the DNA end fits TRBJ2-7 better. This CDR3 spans 14 amino acids. From germline, CDR1 is SGHDT and CDR2 YYEEEE. CDR3: CAGSSRGRTYEQYF. In DNA, the CDR3 is TGTGCCGGCAGCTCTCGGGGGAGGACCTACGAGCAGTACTTC.

The table lists this clonotype with a few counts. This rearrangement joins TRBV7-2 to TRBJ1-5; a possible D gene is TRBD1 (5 bases). Trimming took off 2 bases at V and 0 bases at J, with 8 bases between the two ends. The CDR3 sequence is 15 residues long. Per the germline V gene, CDR1 is SGHTA and CDR2 is FQGNSA. Written as DNA, the CDR3 is TGTGCCAGCAGCTTATCCGACAGTAGCAATCAGCCCCAGCATTTT. It encodes CASSLSDSSNQPQHF.

The rearrangement joins TRBV7-2 to TRBJ2-7; D is undetermined. The germline gives CDR1 SGHTA, CDR2 FQGNSA. Trimming removed 5 bases from V and 4 bases from J, with 6 bases in between. The CDR3 consists of 11 residues. The CDR3 DNA follows: TGTGCCAGCAGCGAGCAGTACGAGCAGTACTTC. This sequence encodes CASSEQYEQYF.

The J gene is TRBJ2-1, the V gene TRBV28; D gene uncertain. V lost 2 bases and J lost 12, with 8 bases in between. The CDR3 is 11 amino acids. The germline CDR1 and CDR2 sequences are MDHEN and SYDVKM. The CDR3 DNA reads as TGTGCCAGCAGTTTAAGCACCGGGCAGTTCTTC. It encodes CASSLSTGQFF.

The table lists this clonotype with a few counts. The J gene is TRBJ2-1, the V gene TRBV14; no reliable D call. The CDR3 loop spans 15 amino acids. The germline CDR1 and CDR2 sequences are SGHDN and FVKESK. Trimming left V 1 base short and J 6 bases short, with 13 bases between. CDR3 residues: CASSQGIIPGNEQFF. In nucleotides, the CDR3 is TGTGCCAGCAGCCAAGGTATCATACCGGGCAATGAGCAGTTCTTC.

The table lists this clonotype with a few counts. The chain uses TRBV12-3 or TRBV12-4 and TRBJ1-2; D is ambiguous. This CDR3 region has 12 residues. The germline V and J ends were trimmed by 5 bases and 8 bases, with 12 bases remaining between them. The CDR3 DNA follows: TGTGCCAGCAGTCCCGGTAGAGTCGGCTACACCTTC. Translating it yields CASSPGRVGYTF.

CDR3 protein: CASRSTGIGGTQYF. DNA of the CDR3: TGTGCCAGCAGGTCTACAGGGATTGGGGGGACCCAGTACTTC. The V call is TRBV12-3 or TRBV12-4, the J call TRBJ2-5, with D possibly matching TRBD1 (6 bases). The V end was cut by 6 bases, the J end by 7 bases, with 18 bases between. There are 14 residues in the CDR3.

This clonotype was recorded a few times. The chain uses TRBV5-5 and TRBJ1-6; D unclear. V gave up 2 bases and J gave up 9 bases, with 9 bases separating them. Germline CDR1 reads SGHKS; CDR2 reads YYEKEE (reference sequence). The CDR3 loop spans 13 amino acids. The CDR3 loop is CASSFRTPSPLHF. The CDR3, as DNA: TGTGCCAGCAGCTTTAGGACCCCTTCACCCCTCCACTTT.

At least ten counts were recorded for this clonotype. The V and J genes are TRBV7-2 and TRBJ2-1; the match to TRBD2 covers 7 bases. CDR1 and CDR2 (germline): SGHTA, FQGNSA. This CDR3 spans 15 amino acids. V was clipped by 3 bases and J by 3 bases; unmatched bases: 5. CDR3 in amino acids: CASSLSGLGYNEQFF. The CDR3 DNA reads TGTGCCAGCAGCTTGAGCGGACTAGGCTACAATGAGCAGTTCTTC.

In its sample, this clonotype was seen many times. V and J are TRBV10-2 and TRBJ2-7; D not resolved. Trimming removed 3 bases at V and 0 bases at J, with 9 bases between. This CDR3 region has 14 residues. Germline CDR1 reads WSHSY; CDR2 reads SAAADI. DNA of the CDR3: TGCGCCAGCAGTGAAGGTGTGATCTCCTACGAGCAGTACTTC. Its protein product is CASSEGVISYEQYF.

On this clonotype itself: The junction differs from germline at one of its ends, possibly a read error. The CDR3 protein is CASSQLYSGGSTDTQYF. The DNA of the CDR3 is TGCGCCAGTAGCCAACTGTATAGCGGGGGGAGCACAGATACGCAGTATTTT. J is TRBJ2-3 and V is TRBV4-1; 10 bases align to TRBD2. CDR1 is MGHRA, CDR2 YSYEKL, per germline. The CDR3 runs to 17 residues.

The chain links TRBV12-3 or TRBV12-4 to TRBJ2-3, with 8 positions matching TRBD2. The V gene end was trimmed by 6 bases and the J gene end by 10 bases; junction bases not matched to a gene: 6. The length of the CDR3 is 12 residues. The CDR3 sequence: CASRDSGDAQYF. The DNA of the CDR3 is TGTGCCAGCAGGGATAGCGGGGATGCGCAGTATTTT.

This clonotype was counted between two and nine times. This chain uses TRBV6-1 with TRBJ1-1, with 11 bases fitting TRBD1. Germline loops: CDR1 MNHNS, CDR2 SASEGT. This CDR3 is built from 19 residues. V shed 6 bases, J shed 1 base, and the junction held 16 bases outside the gene matches. CDR3: CASSQPPGGGQGGNTEAFF. The CDR3 nucleotides are TGTGCCAGCAGCCAACCCCCGGGCGGGGGACAGGGGGGGAACACTGAAGCTTTCTTT.

This clonotype was counted at least ten times. The chain links TRBV20-1 to TRBJ2-7, with D hard to call. This CDR3 comprises 13 residues. The germline gives CDR1 DFQATT, CDR2 SNEGSKA (reference sequence). V was trimmed by 4 bases and J by 7 bases, leaving 17 bases between them. The CDR3 reads CSAKDLGSGEQYF. In DNA form, the CDR3 reads TGCAGTGCTAAAGACCTAGGCTCGGGTGAGCAGTACTTC.

The chain couples TRBV6-6 to TRBJ1-2, with D perhaps matching TRBD1 (5 bases). This CDR3 region has 13 residues. The V and J ends lost 5 bases and 3 bases respectively, with 10 bases between them. Germline lookup yields CDR1 MNHNY and CDR2 SVGAGI (reference sequence). The CDR3 bases are TGTGCCAGCAGTCAACCGGGGGACTATGGCTACACCTTC. Residues: CASSQPGDYGYTF.

The chain recombines TRBV29-1 with TRBJ2-5; D is unresolved. Germline V gene lookup returns CDR1 SQVTM and CDR2 ANQGSEA. Trimming removed 4 bases from V and 5 bases from J, with 11 bases in between. The CDR3 is 12 residues long. CDR3 DNA sequence: TGCAGCGTTGTTTACCTGAGGGAGACCCAGTACTTC. It codes for CSVVYLRETQYF. The complete variable domain, with remaining parts taken from reference TRBV29-1 and TRBJ2-5, reads SAVISQKPSRDICQRGTSLTIQCQVDSQVTMMFWYRQQPGQSLTLIATANQGSEATYESGFVIDKFPISRPNLTFSTLTVSNMSPEDSSIYLCSVVYLRETQYFGPGTRLLVL.

This clonotype was seen ten or more times. The chain is built from TRBV20-1 and TRBJ2-7; 10 bases are shared with TRBD2. The germline V gene encodes CDR1 DFQATT and CDR2 SNEGSKA (reference sequence). There are 14 residues in the CDR3. V was clipped by 6 bases and J by 2 bases; unmatched bases: 7. The CDR3 nucleotides are TGCAGTGCAGGAAGCGGGGGGGGCACCTACGAGCAGTACTTC. It specifies CSAGSGGGTYEQYF.

In its sample, this clonotype was seen many times. The rearrangement uses TRBV10-1 and TRBJ2-7, with D perhaps TRBD2 (5 bases). The CDR3 length is 13 residues. Per germline, CDR1 WNHNN and CDR2 SYGVQD (reference sequence). Trimming pared 4 bases from V and 4 bases from J, leaving 11 bases between. CDR3: CASSALRDYEQYF. The CDR3 nucleotides are TGCGCCAGCAGTGCGTTGAGGGATTACGAGCAGTACTTC.

The chain uses TRBV20-1 and TRBJ2-1, with 10 bases lining up with TRBD2. The CDR3 is made up of 13 amino acids. CDR1 is DFQATT and CDR2 is SNEGSKA in the germline V gene (reference sequence). V lost 2 bases, J lost 7 bases, and 2 bases stayed unmatched. CDR3 residues: CSARSGRDNEQFF. CDR3 sequence (DNA): TGCAGTGCTAGAAGCGGGAGGGATAATGAGCAGTTCTTC.

This clonotype has just a few counts. V usage is TRBV5-1 and J usage is TRBJ2-3; D possibly corresponds to TRBD2 (7 bases). Trimming took off 0 bases at V and 4 bases at J, with 9 bases between the two ends. The germline V gene encodes CDR1 SGHRS and CDR2 YFSETQ. The CDR3 extends over 14 amino acids. CDR3 in DNA: TGCGCCAGCAGCTTGGGGGAGGGGGCAGATACGCAGTATTTT. Translated, it gives CASSLGEGADTQYF.

The table lists this clonotype with many counts. The chain combines TRBV6-6 with TRBJ2-7; the D call may be TRBD1 or TRBD2 (5 bases each). Germline values: CDR1 MNHNY, CDR2 SVGAGI (reference sequence). Trimming stripped 5 bases from V and 6 bases from J, with 17 bases between. The CDR3 runs to 14 residues. The CDR3: CASSKPGTWGEQYF. DNA for the CDR3: TGTGCCAGCAGTAAACCAGGGACGTGGGGCGAGCAGTACTTC.

This clonotype was found a few times. The rearrangement joins TRBV7-2 to TRBJ2-1; 14 bases line up with TRBD2. The CDR3 is made up of 20 amino acids. The germline gives CDR1 SGHTA, CDR2 FQGNSA. V dropped 4 bases and J dropped 10; count of bases not matched to a gene: 21. The CDR3 reads CASSWDPRTSGRSIYYEQFF. CDR3 DNA sequence: TGTGCCAGCAGCTGGGATCCACGGACTAGCGGGAGGTCCATTTACTACGAGCAGTTCTTC.

The table lists this clonotype with a few counts. A much larger clone is a single base away; this may be a read error. The chain uses TRBV5-1 and TRBJ1-4, with 8 bases that match TRBD1. Germline-derived CDR1 and CDR2 are SGHRS and YFSETQ. The CDR3 is 15 residues long. This CDR3 is CASSLGQGLYEKRFF. DNA of the CDR3: TGCGCCAGCAGCTTGGGACAGGGGTTGTATGAAAAACGGTTTTTT.